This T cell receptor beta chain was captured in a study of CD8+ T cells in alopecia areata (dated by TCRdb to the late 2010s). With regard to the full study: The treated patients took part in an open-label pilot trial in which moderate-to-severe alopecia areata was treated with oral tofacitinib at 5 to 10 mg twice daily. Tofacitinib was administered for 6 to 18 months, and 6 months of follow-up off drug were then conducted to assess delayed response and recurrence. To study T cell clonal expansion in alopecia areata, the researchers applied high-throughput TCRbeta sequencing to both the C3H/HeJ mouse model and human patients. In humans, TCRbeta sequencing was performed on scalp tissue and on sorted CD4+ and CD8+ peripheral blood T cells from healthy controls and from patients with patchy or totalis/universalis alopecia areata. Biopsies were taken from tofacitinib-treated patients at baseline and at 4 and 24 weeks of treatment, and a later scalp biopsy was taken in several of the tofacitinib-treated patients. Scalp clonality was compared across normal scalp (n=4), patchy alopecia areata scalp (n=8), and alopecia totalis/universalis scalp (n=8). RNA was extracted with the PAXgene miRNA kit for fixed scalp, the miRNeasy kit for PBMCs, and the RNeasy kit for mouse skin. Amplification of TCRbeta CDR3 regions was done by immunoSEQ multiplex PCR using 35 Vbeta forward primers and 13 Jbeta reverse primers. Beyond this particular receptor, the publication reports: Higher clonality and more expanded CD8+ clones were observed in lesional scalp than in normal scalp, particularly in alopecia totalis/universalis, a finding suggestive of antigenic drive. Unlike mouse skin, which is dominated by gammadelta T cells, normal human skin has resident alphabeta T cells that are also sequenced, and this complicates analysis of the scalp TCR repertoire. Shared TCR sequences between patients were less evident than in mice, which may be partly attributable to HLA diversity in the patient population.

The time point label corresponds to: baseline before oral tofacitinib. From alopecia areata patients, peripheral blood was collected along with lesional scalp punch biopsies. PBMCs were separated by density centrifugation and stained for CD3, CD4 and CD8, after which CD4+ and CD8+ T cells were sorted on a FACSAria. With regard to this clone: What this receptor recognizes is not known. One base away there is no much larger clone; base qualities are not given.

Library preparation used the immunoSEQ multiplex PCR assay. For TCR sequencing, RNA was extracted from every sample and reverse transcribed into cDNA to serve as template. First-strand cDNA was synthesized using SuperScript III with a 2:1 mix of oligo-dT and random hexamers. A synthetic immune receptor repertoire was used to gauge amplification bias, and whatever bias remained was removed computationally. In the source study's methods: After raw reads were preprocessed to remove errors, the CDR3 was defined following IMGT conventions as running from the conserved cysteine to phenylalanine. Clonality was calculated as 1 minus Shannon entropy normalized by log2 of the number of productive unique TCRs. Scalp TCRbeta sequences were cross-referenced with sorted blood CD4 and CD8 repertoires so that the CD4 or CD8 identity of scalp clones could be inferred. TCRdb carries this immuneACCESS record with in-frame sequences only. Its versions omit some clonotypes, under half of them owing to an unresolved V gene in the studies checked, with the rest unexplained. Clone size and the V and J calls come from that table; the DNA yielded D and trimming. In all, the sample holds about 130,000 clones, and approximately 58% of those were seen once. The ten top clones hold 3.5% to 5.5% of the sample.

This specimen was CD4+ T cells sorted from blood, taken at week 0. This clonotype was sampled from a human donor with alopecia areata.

The DNA sequence follows: TGTGCCAGCAGTCGGACCTCTAGGAACTATGGCTACACCTTC. This sequence encodes CASSRTSRNYGYTF. The rearrangement joined TRBV6-5 to TRBJ1-2; the D gene is unclear. V lost 5 bases and J lost 2 bases; the stretch between them is 12 bases long. Taken from cysteine to phenylalanine, the CDR3 has 14 residues. The entry retains the CDR3 DNA only, 42 bases that are in frame from base 1. Reading the germline V gene gives CDR1 MNHEY and CDR2 SVGAGI.